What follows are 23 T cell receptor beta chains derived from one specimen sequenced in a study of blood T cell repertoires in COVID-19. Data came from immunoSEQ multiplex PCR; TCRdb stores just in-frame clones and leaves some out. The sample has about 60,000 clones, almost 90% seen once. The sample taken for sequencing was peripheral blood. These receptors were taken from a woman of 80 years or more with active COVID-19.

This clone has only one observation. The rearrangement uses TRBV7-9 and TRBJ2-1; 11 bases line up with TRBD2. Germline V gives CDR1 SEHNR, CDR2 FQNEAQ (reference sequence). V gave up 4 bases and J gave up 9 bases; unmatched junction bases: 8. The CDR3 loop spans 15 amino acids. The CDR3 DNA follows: TGTGCCAGCAGCTCCCCTAGCGGGGGGCCGGGTGAGCAGTTCTTC. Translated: CASSSPSGGPGEQFF.

The CDR3 nucleotides are TGTGCCAGCAGCTTAGTAGCGGGGGAGTTTAATGAGCAGTTCTTC. This sequence encodes CASSLVAGEFNEQFF. The V gene is TRBV11-2, the J gene TRBJ2-1, with 9 bases fitting TRBD2. This CDR3 is 15 amino acids long. V gave up 1 base and J gave up 7 bases; unmatched junction bases: 5. The germline V gene encodes CDR1 SGHAT and CDR2 FQNNGV.

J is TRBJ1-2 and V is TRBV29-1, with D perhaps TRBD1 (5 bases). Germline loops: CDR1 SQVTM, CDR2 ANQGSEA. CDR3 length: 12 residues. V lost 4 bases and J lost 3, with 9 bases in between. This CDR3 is CSVVWGDYGYTF. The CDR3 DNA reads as TGCAGCGTTGTCTGGGGCGACTATGGCTACACCTTC.

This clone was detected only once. CDR3 loop: CASSPGLSITDTQYF. The DNA of the CDR3 is TGTGCCAGCTCCCCGGGACTCAGTATCACAGATACGCAGTATTTT. The chain has TRBV11-1 and TRBJ2-3, with D possibly being TRBD2 (6 bases). Trimming took 8 bases from V and 2 from J, leaving 17 bases between them. Germline V CDR1 and CDR2: SGHAT, FQDESV (reference sequence). The CDR3 sequence is 15 residues long.

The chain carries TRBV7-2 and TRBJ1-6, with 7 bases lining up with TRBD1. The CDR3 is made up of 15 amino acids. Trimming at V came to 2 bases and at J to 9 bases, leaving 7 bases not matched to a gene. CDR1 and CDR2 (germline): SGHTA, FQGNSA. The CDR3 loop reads CASSLPRGTGSPLHF. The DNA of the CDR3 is TGTGCCAGCAGCTTACCCAGGGGGACGGGTTCACCCCTCCACTTT. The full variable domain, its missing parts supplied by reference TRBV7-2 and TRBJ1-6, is GAGVSQSPSNKVTEKGKDVELRCDPISGHTALYWYRQSLGQGLEFLIYFQGNSAPDKSGLPSDRFSAERTGGSVSTLTIQRTQQEDSAVYLCASSLPRGTGSPLHFGNGTRLTVT.

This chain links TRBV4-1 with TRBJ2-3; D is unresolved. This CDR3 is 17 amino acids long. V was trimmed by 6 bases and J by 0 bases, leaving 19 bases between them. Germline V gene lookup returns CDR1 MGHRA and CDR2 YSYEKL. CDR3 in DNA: TGCGCCAGCAGTCGGTCTATTGTCGGGTCTAGCACAGATACGCAGTATTTT. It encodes CASSRSIVGSSTDTQYF.

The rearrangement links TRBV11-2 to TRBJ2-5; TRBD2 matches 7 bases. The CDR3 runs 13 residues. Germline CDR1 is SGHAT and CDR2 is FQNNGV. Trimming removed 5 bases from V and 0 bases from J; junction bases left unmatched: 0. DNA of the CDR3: TGTGCCAGCAGCCTAGCGGACCAAGAGACCCAGTACTTC. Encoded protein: CASSLADQETQYF.

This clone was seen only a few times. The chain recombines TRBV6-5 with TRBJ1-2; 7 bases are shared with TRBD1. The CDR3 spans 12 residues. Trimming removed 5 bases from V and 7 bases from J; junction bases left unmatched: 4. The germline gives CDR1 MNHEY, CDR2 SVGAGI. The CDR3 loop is CASSPGTAGYTF. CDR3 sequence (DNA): TGTGCCAGCAGTCCGGGGACAGCTGGCTACACCTTC.

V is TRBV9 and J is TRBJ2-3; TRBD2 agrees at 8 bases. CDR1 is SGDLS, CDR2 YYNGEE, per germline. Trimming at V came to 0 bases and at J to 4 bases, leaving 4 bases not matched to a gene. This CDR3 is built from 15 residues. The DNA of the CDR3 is TGTGCCAGCAGCGTAGGCGGGGGGCTCGCAGATACGCAGTATTTT. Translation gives CASSVGGGLADTQYF.

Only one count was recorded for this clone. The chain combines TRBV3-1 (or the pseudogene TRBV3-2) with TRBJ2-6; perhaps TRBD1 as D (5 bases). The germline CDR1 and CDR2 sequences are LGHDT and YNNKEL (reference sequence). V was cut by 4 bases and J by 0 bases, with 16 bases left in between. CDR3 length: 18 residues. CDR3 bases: TGTGCCAGCAGCCCTTTTGGCAGGGTCCACTCTGGGGCCAACGTCCTGACTTTC. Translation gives CASSPFGRVHSGANVLTF.

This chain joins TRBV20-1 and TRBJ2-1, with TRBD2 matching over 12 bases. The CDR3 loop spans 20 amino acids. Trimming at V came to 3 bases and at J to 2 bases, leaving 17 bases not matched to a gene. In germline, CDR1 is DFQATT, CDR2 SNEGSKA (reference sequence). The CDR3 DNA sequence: TGCAGTGCTAGTGCTACCTACTCCGGGACTAGCGGGTCGCCCTACAATGAGCAGTTCTTC. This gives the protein CSASATYSGTSGSPYNEQFF.

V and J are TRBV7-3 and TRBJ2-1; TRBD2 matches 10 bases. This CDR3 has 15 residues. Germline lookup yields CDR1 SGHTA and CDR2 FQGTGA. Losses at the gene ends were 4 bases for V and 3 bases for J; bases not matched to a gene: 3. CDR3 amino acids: CASSSSGGGYNEQFF. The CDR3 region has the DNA TGTGCCAGCAGCTCTAGCGGGGGCGGCTACAATGAGCAGTTCTTC.

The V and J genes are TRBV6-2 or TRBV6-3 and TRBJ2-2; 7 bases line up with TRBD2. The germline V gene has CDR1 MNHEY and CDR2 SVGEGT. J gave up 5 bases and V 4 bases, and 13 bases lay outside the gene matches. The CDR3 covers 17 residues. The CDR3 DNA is TGTGCCAGCAGTTCCCCTGGACCCGGGGGGTTTACCGGGGAGCTGTTTTTT. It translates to CASSSPGPGGFTGELFF.

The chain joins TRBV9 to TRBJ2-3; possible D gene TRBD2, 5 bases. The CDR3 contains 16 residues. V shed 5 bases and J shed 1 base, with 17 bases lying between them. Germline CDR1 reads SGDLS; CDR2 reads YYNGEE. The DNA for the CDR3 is TGTGCCAGCAGTACCAGACGAGCGGATGGCACAGATACGCAGTATTTT. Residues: CASSTRRADGTDTQYF.

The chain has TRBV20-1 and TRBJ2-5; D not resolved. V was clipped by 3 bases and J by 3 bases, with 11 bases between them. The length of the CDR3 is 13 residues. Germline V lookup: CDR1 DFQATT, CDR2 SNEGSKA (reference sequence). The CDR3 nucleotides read TGCAGTGCTAGTCCGGGTTTCGAAGAGACCCAGTACTTC. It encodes CSASPGFEETQYF.

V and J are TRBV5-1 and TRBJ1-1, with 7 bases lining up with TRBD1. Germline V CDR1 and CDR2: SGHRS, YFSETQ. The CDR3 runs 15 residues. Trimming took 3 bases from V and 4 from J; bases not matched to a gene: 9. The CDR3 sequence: CASSYQRQGGTEAFF. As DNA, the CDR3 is TGCGCCAGCAGCTACCAAAGACAGGGCGGCACTGAAGCTTTCTTT.

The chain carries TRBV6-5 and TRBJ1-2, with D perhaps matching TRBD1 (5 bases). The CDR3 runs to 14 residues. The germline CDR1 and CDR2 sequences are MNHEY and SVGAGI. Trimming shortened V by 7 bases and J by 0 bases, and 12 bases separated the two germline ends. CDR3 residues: CASTRGRANYGYTF. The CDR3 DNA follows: TGTGCCAGCACTAGGGGAAGAGCTAACTATGGCTACACCTTC.

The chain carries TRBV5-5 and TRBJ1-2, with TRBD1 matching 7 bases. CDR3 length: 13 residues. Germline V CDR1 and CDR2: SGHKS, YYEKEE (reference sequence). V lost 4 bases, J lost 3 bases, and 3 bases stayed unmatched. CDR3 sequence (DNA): TGTGCCAGCAGCGGTGGGACAGACTATGGCTACACCTTC. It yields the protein CASSGGTDYGYTF.

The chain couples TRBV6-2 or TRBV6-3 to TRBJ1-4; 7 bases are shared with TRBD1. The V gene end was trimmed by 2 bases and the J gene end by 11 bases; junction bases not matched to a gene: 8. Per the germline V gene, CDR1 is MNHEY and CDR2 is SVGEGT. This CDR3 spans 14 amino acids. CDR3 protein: CASSYRTPQGKLFF. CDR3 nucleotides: TGTGCCAGCAGTTACAGAACACCACAGGGGAAACTGTTTTTT.

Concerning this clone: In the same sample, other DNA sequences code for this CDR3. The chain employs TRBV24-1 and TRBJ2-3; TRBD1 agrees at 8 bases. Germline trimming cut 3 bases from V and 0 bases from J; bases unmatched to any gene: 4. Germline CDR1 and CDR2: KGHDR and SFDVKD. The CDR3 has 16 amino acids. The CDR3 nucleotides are TGTGCCACCAGTGATCCCGGACAGGGAAGCACAGATACGCAGTATTTT. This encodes CATSDPGQGSTDTQYF.

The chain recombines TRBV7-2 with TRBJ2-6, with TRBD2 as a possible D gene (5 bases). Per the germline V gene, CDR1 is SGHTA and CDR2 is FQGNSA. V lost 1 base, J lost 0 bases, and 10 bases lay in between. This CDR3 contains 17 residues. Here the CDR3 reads CASSLVVRGSGANVLTF. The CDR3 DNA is TGTGCCAGCAGCTTAGTTGTCCGGGGCTCTGGGGCCAACGTCCTGACTTTC.

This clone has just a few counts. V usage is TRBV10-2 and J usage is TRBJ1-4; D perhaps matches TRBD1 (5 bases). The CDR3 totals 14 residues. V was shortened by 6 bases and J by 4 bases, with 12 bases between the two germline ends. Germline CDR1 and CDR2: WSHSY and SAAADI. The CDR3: CASRPPGLNEKLFF. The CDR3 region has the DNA TGCGCCAGCAGACCCCCGGGACTTAATGAAAAACTGTTTTTT.

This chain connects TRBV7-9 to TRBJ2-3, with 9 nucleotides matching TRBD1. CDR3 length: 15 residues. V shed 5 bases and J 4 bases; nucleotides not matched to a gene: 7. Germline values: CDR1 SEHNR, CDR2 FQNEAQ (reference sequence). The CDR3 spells CASSKDRGLADTQYF. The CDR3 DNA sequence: TGTGCCAGCAGCAAGGACAGGGGCCTCGCAGATACGCAGTATTTT. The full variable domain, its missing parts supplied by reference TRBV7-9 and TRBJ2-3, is DTGVSQNPRHKITKRGQNVTFRCDPISEHNRLYWYRQTLGQGPEFLTYFQNEAQLEKSRLLSDRFSAERPKGSFSTLEIQRTEQGDSAMYLCASSKDRGLADTQYFGPGTRLTVL.